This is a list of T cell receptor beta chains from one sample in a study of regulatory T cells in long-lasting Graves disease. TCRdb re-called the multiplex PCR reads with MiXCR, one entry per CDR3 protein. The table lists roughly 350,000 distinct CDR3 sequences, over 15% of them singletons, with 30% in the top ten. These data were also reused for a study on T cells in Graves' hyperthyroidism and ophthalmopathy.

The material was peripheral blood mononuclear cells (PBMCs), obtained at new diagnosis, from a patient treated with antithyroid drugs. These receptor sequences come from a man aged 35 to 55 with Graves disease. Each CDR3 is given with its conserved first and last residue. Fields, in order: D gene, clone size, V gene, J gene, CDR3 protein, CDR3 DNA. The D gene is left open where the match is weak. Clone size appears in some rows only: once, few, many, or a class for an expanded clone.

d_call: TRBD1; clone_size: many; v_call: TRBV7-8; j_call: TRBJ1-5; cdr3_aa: CASSYTGADQPQHF; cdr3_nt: TGTGCCAGCAGCTATACAGGGGCGGATCAGCCCCAGCATTTT
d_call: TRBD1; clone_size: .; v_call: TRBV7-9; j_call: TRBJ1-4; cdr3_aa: CASAGGRSEKLFF; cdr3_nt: TGTGCCAGCGCAGGGGGGAGGAGTGAAAAACTGTTTTTT
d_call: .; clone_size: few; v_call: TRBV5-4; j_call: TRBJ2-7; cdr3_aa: CASSRDLNLGYEQYF; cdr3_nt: TGTGCCAGCAGCCGGGACCTGAACTTAGGCTACGAGCAGTACTTC
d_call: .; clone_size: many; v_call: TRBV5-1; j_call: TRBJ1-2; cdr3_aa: CASSLAPPTANYGYTF; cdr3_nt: TGCGCCAGCAGCTTGGCCCCACCGACAGCTAACTATGGCTACACCTTC
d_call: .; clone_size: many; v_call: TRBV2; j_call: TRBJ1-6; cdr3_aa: CASTRDGQNSPLHF; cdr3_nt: TGTGCCAGCACCCGCGACGGACAAAATTCACCCCTCCACTTT
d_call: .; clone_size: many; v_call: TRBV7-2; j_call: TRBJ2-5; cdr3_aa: CASSSPRETQYF; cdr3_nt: TGTGCCAGCAGTAGCCCTCGGGAGACCCAGTACTTC
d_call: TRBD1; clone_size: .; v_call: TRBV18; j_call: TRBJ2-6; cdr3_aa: CASSPGQNSGANVLTF; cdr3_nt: TGTGCCAGCTCACCGGGACAGAACTCTGGGGCCAACGTCCTGACTTTC
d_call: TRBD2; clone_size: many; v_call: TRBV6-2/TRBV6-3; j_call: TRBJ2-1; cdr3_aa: CASSYSGTSGGNEQFF; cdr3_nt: TGTGCCAGCAGTTACTCTGGGACTAGCGGGGGCAATGAGCAGTTCTTC
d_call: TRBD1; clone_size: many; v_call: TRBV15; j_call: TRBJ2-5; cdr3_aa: CATSRDLLGQGGVQETQYF; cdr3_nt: TGTGCCACCAGCAGAGATTTGCTAGGACAGGGCGGGGTCCAAGAGACCCAGTACTTC
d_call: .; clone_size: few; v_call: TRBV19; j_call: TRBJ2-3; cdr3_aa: CASSMYRFTDTQYF; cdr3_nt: TGTGCCAGTAGTATGTACAGGTTCACAGATACGCAGTATTTT